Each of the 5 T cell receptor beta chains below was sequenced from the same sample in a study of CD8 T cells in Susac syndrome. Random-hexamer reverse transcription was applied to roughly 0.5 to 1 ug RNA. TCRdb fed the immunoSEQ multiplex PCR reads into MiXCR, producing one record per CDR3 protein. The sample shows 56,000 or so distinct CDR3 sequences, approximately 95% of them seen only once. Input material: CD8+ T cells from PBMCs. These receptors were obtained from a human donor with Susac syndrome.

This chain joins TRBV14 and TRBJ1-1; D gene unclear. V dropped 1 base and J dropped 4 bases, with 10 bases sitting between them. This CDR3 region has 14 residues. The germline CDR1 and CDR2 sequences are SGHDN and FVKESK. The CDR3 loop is CASSQALFSTEAFF. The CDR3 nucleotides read TGTGCCAGCAGCCAAGCTTTGTTCAGCACTGAAGCTTTCTTT.

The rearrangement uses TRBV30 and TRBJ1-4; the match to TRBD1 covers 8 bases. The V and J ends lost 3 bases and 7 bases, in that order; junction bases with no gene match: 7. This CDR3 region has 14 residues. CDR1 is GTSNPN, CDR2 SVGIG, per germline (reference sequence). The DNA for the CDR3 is TGTGCCTGGAGCTCAGGACAGGGTAGTGAAAAACTGTTTTTT. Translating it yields CAWSSGQGSEKLFF.

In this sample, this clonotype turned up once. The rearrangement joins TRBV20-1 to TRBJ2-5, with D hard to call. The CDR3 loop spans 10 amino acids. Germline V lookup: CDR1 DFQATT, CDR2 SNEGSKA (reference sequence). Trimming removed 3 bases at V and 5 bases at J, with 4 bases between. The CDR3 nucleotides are TGCAGTGCTAGGTTGGAGACCCAGTACTTC. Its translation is CSARLETQYF.

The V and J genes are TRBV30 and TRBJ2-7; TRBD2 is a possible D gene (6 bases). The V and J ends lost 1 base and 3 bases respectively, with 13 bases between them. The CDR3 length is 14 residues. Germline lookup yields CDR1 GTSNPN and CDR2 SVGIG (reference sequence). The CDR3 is CAWSAGTGDYEQYF. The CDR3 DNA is TGTGCCTGGAGTGCCGGGACGGGAGACTACGAGCAGTACTTC.

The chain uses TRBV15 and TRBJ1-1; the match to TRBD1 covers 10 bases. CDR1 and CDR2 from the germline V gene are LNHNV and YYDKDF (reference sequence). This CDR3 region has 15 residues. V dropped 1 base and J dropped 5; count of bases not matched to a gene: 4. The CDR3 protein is CATSRGQGARTEAFF. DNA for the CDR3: TGTGCCACCAGCAGAGGACAGGGGGCGCGAACTGAAGCTTTCTTT.